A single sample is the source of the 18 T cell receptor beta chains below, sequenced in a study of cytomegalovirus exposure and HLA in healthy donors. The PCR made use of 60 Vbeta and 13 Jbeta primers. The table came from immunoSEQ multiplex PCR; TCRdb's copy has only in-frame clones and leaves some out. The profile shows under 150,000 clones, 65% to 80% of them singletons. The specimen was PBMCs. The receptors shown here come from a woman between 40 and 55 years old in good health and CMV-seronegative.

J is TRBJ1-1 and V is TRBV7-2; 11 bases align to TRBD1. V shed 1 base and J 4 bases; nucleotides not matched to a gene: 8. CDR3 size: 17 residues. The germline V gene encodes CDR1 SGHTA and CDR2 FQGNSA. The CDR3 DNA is TGTGCCAGCAGCTTAGTACCCGCCGGGACAGGGGGCACTGAAGCTTTCTTT. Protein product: CASSLVPAGTGGTEAFF.

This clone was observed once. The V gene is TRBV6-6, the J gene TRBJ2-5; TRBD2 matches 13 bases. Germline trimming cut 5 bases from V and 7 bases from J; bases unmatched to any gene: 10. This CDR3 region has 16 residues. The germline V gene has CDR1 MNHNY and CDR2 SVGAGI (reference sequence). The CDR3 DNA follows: TGTGCCAGCAGTCACGGACTAGCGGGGGTGCGGGGGACCCAGTACTTC. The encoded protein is CASSHGLAGVRGTQYF.

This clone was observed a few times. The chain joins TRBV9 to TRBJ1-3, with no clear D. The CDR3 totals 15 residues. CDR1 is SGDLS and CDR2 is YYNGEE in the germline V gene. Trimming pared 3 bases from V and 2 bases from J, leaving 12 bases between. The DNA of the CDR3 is TGTGCCAGCAGCGCCCGCTCGGGAACTGGAAACACCATATATTTT. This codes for CASSARSGTGNTIYF.

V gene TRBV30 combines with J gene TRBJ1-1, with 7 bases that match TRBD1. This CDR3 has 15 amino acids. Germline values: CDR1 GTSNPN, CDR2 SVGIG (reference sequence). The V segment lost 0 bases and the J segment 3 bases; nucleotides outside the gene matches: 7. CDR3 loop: CAWSVQPGGHTEAFF. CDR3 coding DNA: TGTGCCTGGAGTGTACAGCCAGGGGGGCACACTGAAGCTTTCTTT.

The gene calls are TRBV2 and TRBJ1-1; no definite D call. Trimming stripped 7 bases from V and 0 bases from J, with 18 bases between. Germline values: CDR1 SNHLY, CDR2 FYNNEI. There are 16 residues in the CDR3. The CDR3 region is CASTRGPCGLNTEAFF. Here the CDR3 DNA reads TGTGCCAGCACCAGAGGGCCCTGTGGTTTGAACACTGAAGCTTTCTTT.

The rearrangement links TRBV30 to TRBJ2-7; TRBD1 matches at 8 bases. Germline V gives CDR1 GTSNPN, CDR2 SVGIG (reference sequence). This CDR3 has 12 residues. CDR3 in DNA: TGTGCGTCCGCCACAGGGGGCTACGAGCAGTACTTC. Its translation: CASATGGYEQYF.

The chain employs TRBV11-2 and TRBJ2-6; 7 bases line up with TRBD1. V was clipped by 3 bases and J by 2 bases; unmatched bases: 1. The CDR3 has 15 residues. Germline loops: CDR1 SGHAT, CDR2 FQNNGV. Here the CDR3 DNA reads TGTGCCAGCAGCTTCGGGACAGCTGGGGCCAACGTCCTGACTTTC. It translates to CASSFGTAGANVLTF.

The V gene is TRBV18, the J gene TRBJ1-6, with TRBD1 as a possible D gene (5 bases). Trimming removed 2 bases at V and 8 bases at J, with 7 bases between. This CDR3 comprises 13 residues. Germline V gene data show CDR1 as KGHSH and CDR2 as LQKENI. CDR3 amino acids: CASSPGADSPLHF. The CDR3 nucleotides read TGTGCCAGCTCACCAGGGGCAGATTCACCCCTCCACTTT. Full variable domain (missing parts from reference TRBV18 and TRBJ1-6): NAGVMQNPRHLVRRRGQEARLRCSPMKGHSHVYWYRQLPEEGLKFMVYLQKENIIDESGMPKERFSAEFPKEGPSILRIQQVVRGDSAAYFCASSPGADSPLHFGNGTRLTVT.

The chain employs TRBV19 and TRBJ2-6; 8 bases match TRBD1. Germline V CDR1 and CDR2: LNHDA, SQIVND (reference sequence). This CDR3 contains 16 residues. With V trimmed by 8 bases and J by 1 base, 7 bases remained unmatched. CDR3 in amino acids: CASGAGGPSGANVLTF. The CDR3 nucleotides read TGTGCCAGTGGTGCAGGGGGCCCGTCTGGGGCCAACGTCCTGACTTTC.

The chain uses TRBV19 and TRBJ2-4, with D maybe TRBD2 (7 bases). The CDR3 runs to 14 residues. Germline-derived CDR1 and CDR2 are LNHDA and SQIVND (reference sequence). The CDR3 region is CATSSRGREDSQYF. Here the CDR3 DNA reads TGTGCGACCTCGAGTAGGGGGAGGGAGGACAGTCAGTACTTC.

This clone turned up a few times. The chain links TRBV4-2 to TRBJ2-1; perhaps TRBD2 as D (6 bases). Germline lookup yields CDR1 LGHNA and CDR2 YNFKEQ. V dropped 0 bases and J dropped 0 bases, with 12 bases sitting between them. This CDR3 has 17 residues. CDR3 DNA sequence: TGTGCCAGCAGCCAAGATTCCGCGGGGAGCTCCTACAATGAGCAGTTCTTC. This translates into CASSQDSAGSSYNEQFF.

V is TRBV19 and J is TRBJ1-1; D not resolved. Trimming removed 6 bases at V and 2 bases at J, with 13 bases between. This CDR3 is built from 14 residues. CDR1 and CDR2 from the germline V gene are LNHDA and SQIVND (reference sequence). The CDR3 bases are TGTGCCAGTAGCCCCCAGGAAATTAACACTGAAGCTTTCTTT. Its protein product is CASSPQEINTEAFF.

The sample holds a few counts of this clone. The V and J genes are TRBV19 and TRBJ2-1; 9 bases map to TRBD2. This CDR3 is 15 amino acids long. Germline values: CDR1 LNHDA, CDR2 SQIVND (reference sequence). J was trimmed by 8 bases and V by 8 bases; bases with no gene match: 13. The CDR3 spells CASGIKIAGAHEQFF. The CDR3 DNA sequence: TGTGCCAGTGGGATAAAGATAGCGGGAGCACATGAGCAGTTCTTC. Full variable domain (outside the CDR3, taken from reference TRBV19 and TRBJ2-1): DGGITQSPKYLFRKEGQNVTLSCEQNLNHDAMYWYRQDPGQGLRLIYYSQIVNDFQKGDIAEGYSVSREKKESFPLTVTSAQKNPTAFYLCASGIKIAGAHEQFFGPGTRLTVL.

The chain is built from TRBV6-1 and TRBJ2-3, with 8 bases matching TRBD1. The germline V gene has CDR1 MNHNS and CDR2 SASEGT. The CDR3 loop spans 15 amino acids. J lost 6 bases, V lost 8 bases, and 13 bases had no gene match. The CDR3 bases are TGTGCCAGCGGTAAGGAGAGACAGGGGTATGATACGCAGTATTTT. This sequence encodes CASGKERQGYDTQYF.

The CDR3 bases are TGCGCCAGCAGCTCTACAGGGGGCTCAGCAGATACGCAGTATTTT. It translates to CASSSTGGSADTQYF. The chain carries TRBV5-1 and TRBJ2-3; 9 bases align to TRBD1. With V trimmed by 3 bases and J by 4 bases, 6 bases remained unmatched. This CDR3 is 15 amino acids long. Germline V lookup: CDR1 SGHRS, CDR2 YFSETQ.

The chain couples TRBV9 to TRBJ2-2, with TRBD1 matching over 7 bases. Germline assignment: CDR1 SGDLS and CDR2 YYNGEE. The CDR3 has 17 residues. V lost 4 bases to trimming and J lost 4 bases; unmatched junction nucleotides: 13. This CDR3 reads CASSTLGTALGTGELFF. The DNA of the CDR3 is TGTGCCAGCAGCACCCTCGGGACAGCCCTTGGCACCGGGGAGCTGTTTTTT. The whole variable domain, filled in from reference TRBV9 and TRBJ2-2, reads DSGVTQTPKHLITATGQRVTLRCSPRSGDLSVYWYQQSLDQGLQFLIQYYNGEERAKGNILERFSAQQFPDLHSELNLSSLELGDSALYFCASSTLGTALGTGELFFGEGSRLTVL.

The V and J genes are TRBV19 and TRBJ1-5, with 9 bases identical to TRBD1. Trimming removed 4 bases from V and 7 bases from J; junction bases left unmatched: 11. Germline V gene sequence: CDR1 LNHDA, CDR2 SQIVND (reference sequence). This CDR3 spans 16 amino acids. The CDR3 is CASSTRGTGNRQPQHF. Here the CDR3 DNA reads TGTGCCAGTAGTACCCGCGGGACAGGGAATCGACAGCCCCAGCATTTT. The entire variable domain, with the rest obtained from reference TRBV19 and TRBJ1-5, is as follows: DGGITQSPKYLFRKEGQNVTLSCEQNLNHDAMYWYRQDPGQGLRLIYYSQIVNDFQKGDIAEGYSVSREKKESFPLTVTSAQKNPTAFYLCASSTRGTGNRQPQHFGDGTRLSIL.

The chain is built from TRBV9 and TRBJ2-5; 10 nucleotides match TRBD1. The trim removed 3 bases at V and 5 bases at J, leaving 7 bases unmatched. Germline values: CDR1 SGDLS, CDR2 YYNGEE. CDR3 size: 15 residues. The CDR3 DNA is TGTGCCAGCAGCGCTGGGGACAGGGGAGGGGAGACCCAGTACTTC. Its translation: CASSAGDRGGETQYF.